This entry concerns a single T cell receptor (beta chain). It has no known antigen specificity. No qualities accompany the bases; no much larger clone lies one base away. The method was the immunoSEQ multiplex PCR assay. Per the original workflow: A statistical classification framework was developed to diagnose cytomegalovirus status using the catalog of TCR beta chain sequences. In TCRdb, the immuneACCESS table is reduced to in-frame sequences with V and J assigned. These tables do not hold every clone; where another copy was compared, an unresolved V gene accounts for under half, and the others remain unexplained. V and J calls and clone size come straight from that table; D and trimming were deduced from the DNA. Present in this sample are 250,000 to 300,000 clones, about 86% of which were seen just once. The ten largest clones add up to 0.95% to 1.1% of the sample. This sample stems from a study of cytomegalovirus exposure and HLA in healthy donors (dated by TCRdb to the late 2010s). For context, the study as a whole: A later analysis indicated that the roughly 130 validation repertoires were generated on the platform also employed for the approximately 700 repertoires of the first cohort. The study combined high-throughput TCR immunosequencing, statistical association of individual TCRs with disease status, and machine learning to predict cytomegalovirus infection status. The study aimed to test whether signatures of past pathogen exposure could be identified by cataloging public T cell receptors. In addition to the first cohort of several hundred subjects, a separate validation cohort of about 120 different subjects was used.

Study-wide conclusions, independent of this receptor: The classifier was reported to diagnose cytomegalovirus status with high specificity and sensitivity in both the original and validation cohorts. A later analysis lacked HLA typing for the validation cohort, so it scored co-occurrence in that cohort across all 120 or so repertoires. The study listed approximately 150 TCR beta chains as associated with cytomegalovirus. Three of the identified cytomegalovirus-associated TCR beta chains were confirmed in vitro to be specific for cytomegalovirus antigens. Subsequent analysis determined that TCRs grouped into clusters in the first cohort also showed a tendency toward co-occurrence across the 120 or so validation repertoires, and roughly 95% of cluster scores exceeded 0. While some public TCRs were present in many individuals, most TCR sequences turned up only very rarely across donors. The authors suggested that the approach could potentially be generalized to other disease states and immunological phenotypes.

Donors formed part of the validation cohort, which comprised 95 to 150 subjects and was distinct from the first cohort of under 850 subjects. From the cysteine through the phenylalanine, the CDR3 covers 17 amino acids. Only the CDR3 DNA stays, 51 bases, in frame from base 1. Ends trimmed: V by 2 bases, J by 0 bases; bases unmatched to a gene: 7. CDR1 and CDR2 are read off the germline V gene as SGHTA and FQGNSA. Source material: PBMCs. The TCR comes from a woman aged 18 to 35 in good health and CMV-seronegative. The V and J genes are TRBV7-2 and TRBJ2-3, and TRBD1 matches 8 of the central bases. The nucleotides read TGTGCCAGCAGCTTATTGGCCAGGGGGCAAAGCACAGATACGCAGTATTTT. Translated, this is CASSLLARGQSTDTQYF.